This T cell receptor (beta chain) was captured in a study of blood T cell repertoires in COVID-19. Patients of the Seattle cohort, enrolled during active infection, were followed longitudinally. The V end was cut by 7 bases, the J end by 3 bases, with 13 bases between. Germline V gene sequence: CDR1 SQVTM, CDR2 ANQGSEA. The length of the CDR3 is 13 residues. This clone has a single count. Study processing details: Reference gene primer amplification yielded estimated nucleated cell counts. Repertoires were generated with immunoSEQ multiplex PCR, while TCRdb's copy carries only in-frame clones and drops some. The V and J calls and clone size are taken from that table; D and trimming were inferred from the DNA. The sample yields approximately 500,000 clones, less than 90% seen once.

The chain has TRBV29-1 and TRBJ1-3; the D is unclear. The specimen was peripheral blood. The source of this sequence is a woman aged 45-65 years with COVID-19, enrolled during active disease. The CDR3 here is CSAVAPGGNTIYF. CDR3 sequence (DNA): TGCAGCGCCGTGGCGCCGGGTGGAAACACCATATATTTT.